A selection of T cell receptor beta chains follows, all from one sample in a study of blood T cell repertoires in COVID-19. The method was immunoSEQ multiplex PCR; TCRdb's version includes in-frame clones alone and lacks a portion of them. The data show roughly 320,000 clones, with roughly 86% seen just once and 1.5% to 2% held by the top ten. Sample: peripheral blood. The receptors were sampled from a woman younger than 45 with COVID-19, enrolled during active disease. Each CDR3 is given with its conserved first and last residue. D genes are given only for firm matches. Clone sizes are given selectively: once, few, many, or a class where the clone is expanded.

J gene | clone size | V gene | D gene | CDR3 protein | CDR3 DNA
TRBJ1-4 | NA | TRBV4-1 | NA | CASSQPSGEKLFF | TGCGCCAGCAGCCAACCGTCAGGAGAAAAACTGTTTTTT
TRBJ2-7 | few | TRBV11-3 | NA | CASSLRENALVAYEQYF | TGTGCCAGCAGCTTACGGGAAAACGCCTTGGTCGCATACGAGCAGTACTTC
TRBJ1-2 | NA | TRBV6-5 | NA | CASSFQGNYGYTF | TGTGCCAGCAGTTTCCAGGGGAACTATGGCTACACCTTC
TRBJ1-3 | NA | TRBV25-1 | NA | CASSTGGAGNTIYF | TGTGCCAGCAGCACGGGAGGGGCTGGAAACACCATATATTTT
TRBJ1-6 | NA | TRBV4-3 | NA | CASSQVAGAEDSPLHF | TGCGCCAGCAGTCAAGTGGCGGGGGCGGAGGACTCACCCCTCCACTTT
TRBJ1-5 | NA | TRBV28 | TRBD1 | CAGRDRGNQPQHF | TGTGCCGGCAGGGACAGGGGCAATCAGCCCCAGCATTTT
TRBJ1-1 | NA | TRBV29-1 | NA | CSVGETEAFF | TGCAGCGTCGGGGAGACTGAAGCTTTCTTT
TRBJ1-2 | NA | TRBV19 | TRBD1 | CASSIELGQGTNYGYTF | TGTGCCAGTAGTATAGAGCTGGGACAGGGGACTAACTATGGCTACACCTTC
TRBJ1-1 | NA | TRBV18 | NA | CASSSTGWAFF | TGTGCCAGCTCATCCACAGGGTGGGCTTTCTTT
TRBJ2-5 | once | TRBV5-6 | NA | CASRRVGSETQYF | TGTGCCAGCAGGAGGGTAGGGAGCGAGACCCAGTACTTC
TRBJ1-5 | NA | TRBV28 | NA | CATQGGSQPQHF | TGTGCCACCCAGGGCGGGAGCCAGCCCCAGCATTTT
TRBJ1-4 | NA | TRBV18 | TRBD1 | CASSIGTGATNEKLFF | TGTGCCAGCTCAATCGGGACAGGTGCAACTAATGAAAAACTGTTTTTT
TRBJ2-3 | NA | TRBV9 | NA | CASSPRVPGTQYF | TGTGCCAGCAGCCCACGGGTCCCGGGTACGCAGTATTTT
TRBJ1-4 | NA | TRBV2 | TRBD1 | CASSPRQGDNEKLFF | TGTGCCAGCAGTCCCCGACAGGGGGATAATGAAAAACTGTTTTTT
TRBJ1-6 | NA | TRBV14 | TRBD1 | CASSRTGNSPLHF | TGTGCCAGCAGCCGGACAGGGAATTCACCCCTCCACTTT
TRBJ1-2 | NA | TRBV10-3 | NA | CAIRKRDSTPEGYTF | TGTGCCATCCGAAAGCGAGACAGCACTCCCGAGGGCTACACCTTC
TRBJ1-3 | NA | TRBV2 | NA | CASSQQVAVGNTIYF | TGTGCCAGCAGCCAACAGGTCGCGGTAGGAAACACCATATATTTT
TRBJ2-2 | NA | TRBV7-6 | NA | CASSLAQVGLLLTGELFF | TGTGCCAGCAGCTTAGCGCAAGTAGGACTTCTGCTAACCGGGGAGCTGTTTTTT
TRBJ1-4 | NA | TRBV19 | NA | CASSSPSQGLSNEKLFF | TGTGCCAGTAGTTCCCCATCACAGGGTCTATCTAATGAAAAACTGTTTTTT
TRBJ1-5 | NA | TRBV30 | TRBD1 | CASGQENQPQHF | TGTGCCTCAGGACAGGAAAATCAGCCCCAGCATTTT
TRBJ1-2 | NA | TRBV5-6 | NA | CASSWAYGYTF | TGTGCCAGCAGCTGGGCCTATGGCTACACCTTC
TRBJ2-1 | NA | TRBV7-9 | NA | CASSLITASSYNEQFF | TGTGCCAGCAGCTTAATTACAGCCAGCTCCTACAATGAGCAGTTCTTC
TRBJ2-4 | NA | TRBV15 | TRBD2 | CATSRTVGGARDIQYF | TGTGCCACCAGCAGAACCGTCGGGGGGGCCAGGGACATTCAGTACTTC
TRBJ1-3 | NA | TRBV18 | NA | CASSPATASGNTIYF | TGTGCCAGCTCACCAGCTACCGCCTCTGGAAACACCATATATTTT
TRBJ1-2 | few | TRBV6-2/TRBV6-3 | TRBD1 | CASSKTGGRSYGYTF | TGTGCCAGCAGCAAAACAGGGGGCCGGAGCTATGGCTACACCTTC
TRBJ2-7 | NA | TRBV2 | TRBD1 | CASSASRQGTYEQYF | TGTGCCAGCAGCGCCTCCCGACAGGGTACCTACGAGCAGTACTTC
TRBJ2-3 | NA | TRBV14 | TRBD2 | CASSQRTSGDTQYF | TGTGCCAGCAGCCAAAGGACTAGTGGGGATACGCAGTATTTT
TRBJ2-1 | NA | TRBV2 | NA | CASMQGNNEQFF | TGTGCCAGCATGCAGGGGAACAATGAGCAGTTCTTC
TRBJ1-3 | NA | TRBV7-8 | NA | CASSLLPSLSGNTIYF | TGTGCCAGCAGCTTACTCCCCTCCTTGTCTGGAAACACCATATATTTT
TRBJ1-2 | NA | TRBV7-9 | NA | CASSLHEGYTF | TGTGCCAGCAGCTTGCATGAGGGCTACACCTTC
TRBJ2-1 | NA | TRBV3-1/TRBV3-2 | TRBD2 | CASSPAAGGPHEQFF | TGTGCCAGCAGCCCCGCAGCGGGGGGGCCTCATGAGCAGTTCTTC
TRBJ1-5 | NA | TRBV7-9 | NA | CASSPSGVRDSNQPQHF | TGTGCCAGCAGCCCATCCGGGGTGAGGGATAGCAATCAGCCCCAGCATTTT
TRBJ2-6 | NA | TRBV24-1 | NA | CATSDAGISGANVLTF | TGTGCCACCAGTGATGCAGGGATCTCTGGGGCCAACGTCCTGACTTTC
TRBJ2-7 | once | TRBV4-1 | TRBD1 | CASSQPGQGVLHYEQYF | TGCGCCAGCAGCCAACCGGGACAGGGGGTTTTACACTACGAGCAGTACTTC
TRBJ1-1 | once | TRBV9 | NA | CASSVRSGGGGGEAFF | TGTGCCAGCAGCGTCCGTTCGGGGGGCGGAGGAGGTGAAGCTTTCTTT
TRBJ2-5 | NA | TRBV29-1 | TRBD2 | CSLIPGGSETQYF | TGCAGCCTCATACCGGGGGGGTCCGAGACCCAGTACTTC